The source of this TCR beta chain is a study of cytotoxic CD8 clonotypes in ibrutinib-treated CLL. Study-wide background: Once treatment had gone on for a median of around 13 months, range 6 to 36, response samples were drawn. General study points: Higher circulating CD8+ T-cell counts strongly accompanied higher baseline clonality, above age-matched healthy donors.

About this clone itself: The antigen is undetermined.

The repertoire was sequenced with immunoSEQ multiplex PCR; TCRdb's copy has only in-frame clones and lacks some. The sample consists of approximately 130,000 clones, 80% to 85% of them appearing once. Germline V gene lookup returns CDR1 MNHNS and CDR2 SASEGT. Trimming pared 0 bases from V and 8 bases from J, leaving 7 bases between. CDR3 length: 12 amino acids. Cryopreserved PBMCs yielded about 2.1 micrograms of genomic DNA for TCR beta libraries. The chain has TRBV6-1 and TRBJ1-1; D not certain. Sequencing was performed on PBMCs, taken after 24 months of ibrutinib treatment. The TCR was taken from a human donor with chronic lymphocytic leukemia. The CDR3 loop reads CASSEARGEAFF. CDR3 in DNA: TGTGCCAGCAGTGAAGCGAGAGGAGAAGCTTTCTTT.